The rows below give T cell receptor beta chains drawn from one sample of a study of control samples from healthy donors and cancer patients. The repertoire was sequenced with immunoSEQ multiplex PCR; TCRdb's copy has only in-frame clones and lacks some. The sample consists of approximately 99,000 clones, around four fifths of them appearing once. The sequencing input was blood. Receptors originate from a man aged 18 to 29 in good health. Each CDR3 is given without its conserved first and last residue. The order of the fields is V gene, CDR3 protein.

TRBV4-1 ASSQVLQQGSPLH
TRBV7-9 ASSLGGRNGYT
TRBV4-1 ASSHLWTDTEAF
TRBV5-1 ASSPGHISGNTIY
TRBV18 ASSPQGNTEAF
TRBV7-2 ASRRTGYEQY
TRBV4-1 ASSQGGGTYEQY
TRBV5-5 ASSLGASANYGYT
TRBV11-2 ASSLSTSASGTDTQY
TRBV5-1 ASSLSTGAGNTIY
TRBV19 ATSEASGGKNIQY
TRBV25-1 ASSARQGRNTEAF
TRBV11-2 ASSSDNPLGSNEKLF
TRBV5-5 ASSLGGGYGYT
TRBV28 ASRDGQPGFYEQY
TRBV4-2 ASSQESTDWDPQ
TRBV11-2 ASSEWGRGYRDTQY
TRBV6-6 ASSASGHTAPQY
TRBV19 ASRDWNGELF
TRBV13 ASSVGQLYGYT
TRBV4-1 ASSQEVRGTGNHEQY
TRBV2 ASSDGGLPTETQY
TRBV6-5 ASSSRPHGYT
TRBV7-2 ASSLVGLNNEQF
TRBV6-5 ASRLDGTNEKLF
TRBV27 ASTDRENTDTQY
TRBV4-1 ASSQFSGGQETQY
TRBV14 ASSQDRREAAF
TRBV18 ASSPVSGMTYNEQF
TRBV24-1 ATSDLGRGGETQY
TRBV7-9 ASSPDTISGANVLT
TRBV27 ASSLRGVGAQETQY
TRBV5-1 ASSQTSGRNNEQF
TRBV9 ASSYGTGSSYNEQF
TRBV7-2 ASSSATGARTEAF
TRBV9 ASSPENRDRLYNEQF
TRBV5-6 ASSLRAGSPNQPQH